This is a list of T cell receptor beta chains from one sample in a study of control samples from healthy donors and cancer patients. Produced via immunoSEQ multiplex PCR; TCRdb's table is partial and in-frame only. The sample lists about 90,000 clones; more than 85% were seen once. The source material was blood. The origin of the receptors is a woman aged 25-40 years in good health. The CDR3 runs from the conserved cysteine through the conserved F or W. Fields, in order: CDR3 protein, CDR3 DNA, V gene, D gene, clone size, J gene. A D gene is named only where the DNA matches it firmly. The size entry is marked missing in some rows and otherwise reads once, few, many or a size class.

CASSYQTNTEAFF TGTGCCAGCAGTTACCAAACGAACACTGAAGCTTTCTTT TRBV6-5 . once TRBJ1-1
CASSSFFTLHF TGTGCCAGCAGTTCCTTCTTCACCCTCCACTTT TRBV28 . . TRBJ1-6
CASSLPGQASSNQPQHF TGTGCCAGCAGTTTACCCGGACAGGCGAGTAGCAATCAGCCCCAGCATTTT TRBV28 TRBD1 . TRBJ1-5
CASSEMRTGVGNTIYF TGTGCCAGCAGTGAAATGCGGACAGGGGTTGGAAACACCATATATTTT TRBV6-1 TRBD1 . TRBJ1-3
CASSLGQGGLEQYF TGCGCCAGCAGCTTGGGACAGGGAGGTCTCGAGCAGTACTTC TRBV5-1 . . TRBJ2-7
CASSTIATNEKLFF TGCGCCAGCAGCACGATTGCAACTAATGAAAAACTGTTTTTT TRBV4-1 . . TRBJ1-4
CASSELFVNQPQHF TGTGCCAGCAGTGAGTTATTTGTCAATCAGCCCCAGCATTTT TRBV2 . . TRBJ1-5
CASSKDRGTNTEAFF TGTGCCAGCAGCAAAGACAGGGGGACGAACACTGAAGCTTTCTTT TRBV21-1 . . TRBJ1-1
CSVEGQTNYGYTF TGCAGCGTTGAAGGACAGACTAACTATGGCTACACCTTC TRBV29-1 . once TRBJ1-2
CAWSDRGFYEQYF TGTGCCTGGAGTGACCGGGGTTTTTACGAGCAGTACTTC TRBV30 . once TRBJ2-7
CAISESGHNEKLFF TGTGCCATCAGTGAGTCGGGACACAACGAAAAACTGTTTTTT TRBV10-3 . . TRBJ1-4
CASMGELGYGYTF TGTGCCAGCATGGGAGAACTGGGGTATGGCTACACCTTC TRBV28 . . TRBJ1-2
CASSSASGELFF TGTGCCAGCAGTTCCGCCTCCGGGGAGCTGTTTTTT TRBV12-3/TRBV12-4 . medium-sized TRBJ2-2
CASSFDRRGGYTF TGTGCCAGCAGCTTTGACAGGCGGGGAGGCTACACCTTC TRBV11-2 . . TRBJ1-2
CASSPGVASGNEQFF TGTGCCAGCAGTCCGGGGGTAGCCTCTGGGAATGAGCAGTTCTTC TRBV6-4 . . TRBJ2-1
CASSPQGTEAFF TGTGCCAGCAGCCCCCAGGGGACTGAAGCTTTCTTT TRBV7-9 . . TRBJ1-1